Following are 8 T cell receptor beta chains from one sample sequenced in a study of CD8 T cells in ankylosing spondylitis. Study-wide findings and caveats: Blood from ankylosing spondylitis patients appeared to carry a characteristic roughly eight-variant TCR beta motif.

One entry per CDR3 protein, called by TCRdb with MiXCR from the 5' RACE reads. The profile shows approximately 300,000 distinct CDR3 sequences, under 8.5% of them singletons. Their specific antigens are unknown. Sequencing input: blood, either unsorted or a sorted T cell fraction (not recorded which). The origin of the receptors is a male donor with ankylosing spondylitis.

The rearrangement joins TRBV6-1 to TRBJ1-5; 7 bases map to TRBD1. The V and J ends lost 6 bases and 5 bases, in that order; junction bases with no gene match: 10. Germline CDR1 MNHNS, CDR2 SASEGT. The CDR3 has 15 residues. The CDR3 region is CASSPTVTGYQPQHF. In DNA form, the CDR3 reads TGTGCCAGCAGCCCTACCGTGACAGGGTATCAGCCCCAGCATTTT.

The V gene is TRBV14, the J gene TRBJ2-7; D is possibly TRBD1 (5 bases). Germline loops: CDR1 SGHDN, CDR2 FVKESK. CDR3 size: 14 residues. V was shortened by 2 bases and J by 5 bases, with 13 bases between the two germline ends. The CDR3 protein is CASSQWQGNNEQYF. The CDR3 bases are TGTGCCAGCAGCCAATGGCAGGGTAACAACGAGCAGTACTTC.

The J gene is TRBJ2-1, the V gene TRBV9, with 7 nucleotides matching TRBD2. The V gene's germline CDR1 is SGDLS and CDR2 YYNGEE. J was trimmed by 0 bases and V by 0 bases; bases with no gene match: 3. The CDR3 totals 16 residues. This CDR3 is CASSVGGGSSYNEQFF. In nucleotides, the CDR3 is TGTGCCAGCAGCGTAGGTGGCGGGAGCTCCTACAATGAGCAGTTCTTC.

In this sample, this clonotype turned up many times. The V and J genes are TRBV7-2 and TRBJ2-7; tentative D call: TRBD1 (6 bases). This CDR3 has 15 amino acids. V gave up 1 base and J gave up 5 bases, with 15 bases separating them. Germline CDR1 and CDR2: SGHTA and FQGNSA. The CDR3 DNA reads TGTGCCAGCAGCTTAGTCAGGGGTAGTTTCAACGAGCAGTACTTC. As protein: CASSLVRGSFNEQYF.

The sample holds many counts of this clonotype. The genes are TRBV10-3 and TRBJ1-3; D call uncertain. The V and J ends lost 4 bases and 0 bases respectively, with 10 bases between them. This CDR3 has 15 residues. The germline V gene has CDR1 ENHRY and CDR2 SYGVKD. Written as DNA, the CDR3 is TGTGCCATCAGTGTATGGCAGAGCTCTGGAAACACCATATATTTT. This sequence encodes CAISVWQSSGNTIYF.

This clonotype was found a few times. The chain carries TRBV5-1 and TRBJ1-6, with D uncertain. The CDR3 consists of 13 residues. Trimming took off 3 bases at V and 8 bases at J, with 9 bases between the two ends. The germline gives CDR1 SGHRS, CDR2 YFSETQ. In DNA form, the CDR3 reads TGCGCCAGCAGCTACGGTGGCGATTCACCCCTCCACTTT. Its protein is CASSYGGDSPLHF.

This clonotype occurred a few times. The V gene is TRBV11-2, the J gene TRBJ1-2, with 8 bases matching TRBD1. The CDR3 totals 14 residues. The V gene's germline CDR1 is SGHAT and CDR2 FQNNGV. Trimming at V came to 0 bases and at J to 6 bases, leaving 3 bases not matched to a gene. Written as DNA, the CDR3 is TGTGCCAGCAGCTTAGACGGACAGGGAAATGGCTACACCTTC. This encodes CASSLDGQGNGYTF.

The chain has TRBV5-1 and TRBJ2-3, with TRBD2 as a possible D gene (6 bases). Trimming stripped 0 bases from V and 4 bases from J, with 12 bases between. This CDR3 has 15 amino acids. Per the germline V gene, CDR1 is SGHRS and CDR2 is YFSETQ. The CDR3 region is CASSLVGGNADTQYF. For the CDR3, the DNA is TGCGCCAGCAGCTTGGTGGGCGGGAACGCAGATACGCAGTATTTT.